This is a list of T cell receptor beta chains from one sample in a study of T cell responses to AZD1222 COVID-19 vaccine. This table comes from immunoSEQ multiplex PCR, and its TCRdb copy is limited to in-frame clones, with some not included. Among more than 70,000 clones listed, roughly 85% were seen once. Material: peripheral blood, obtained on day 0 of AZD1222 vaccination. These receptors all stem from an adult in good health. CDR3s include the opening cysteine and the closing phenylalanine or tryptophan. Each record gives: V gene, J gene, clone size, D gene, CDR3 protein, CDR3 DNA. D genes are given only for firm matches. Clone size is not always given. Where it is, it says once, few, many or a class for expanded clones.

TRBV7-2	TRBJ2-1	once	TRBD1	CASSSYMTGPNEQFF	TGTGCCAGCAGCTCCTACATGACAGGGCCGAATGAGCAGTTCTTC
TRBV13	TRBJ2-7	NA	NA	CASSHSARSYEQYF	TGTGCCAGCAGCCACAGCGCGCGAAGCTACGAGCAGTACTTC
TRBV19	TRBJ1-2	NA	NA	CASSTTVSKTYGYTF	TGTGCCAGTAGTACCACGGTCTCGAAAACCTATGGCTACACCTTC
TRBV12-5	TRBJ2-7	NA	TRBD1	CASGSHRQGLTYEQYF	TGTGCTAGTGGTTCTCACCGACAGGGCCTGACCTACGAGCAGTACTTC
TRBV27	TRBJ1-4	NA	NA	CASSPASSGDTNEKLFF	TGTGCCAGCAGTCCAGCAAGTTCAGGGGATACTAATGAAAAACTGTTTTTT
TRBV27	TRBJ2-5	NA	TRBD2	CASSLTSGRKETQYF	TGTGCCAGCAGTCTAACTAGCGGGAGAAAAGAGACCCAGTACTTC
TRBV4-1	TRBJ2-3	NA	NA	CASSQEGEGADTQYF	TGCGCCAGCAGCCAAGAAGGAGAGGGGGCAGATACGCAGTATTTT
TRBV6-5	TRBJ2-7	NA	TRBD2	CASSYQAAGENEQYF	TGTGCCAGCAGTTACCAGGCGGCGGGAGAGAACGAGCAGTACTTC
TRBV12-5	TRBJ2-3	NA	NA	CASGSLGRGSDRDTQYF	TGTGCTAGTGGTTCCCTTGGACGGGGGTCAGATCGAGATACGCAGTATTTT
TRBV19	TRBJ2-1	NA	TRBD2	CATLKGGRPPRREEQFF	TGTGCCACTCTGAAAGGCGGGAGGCCTCCCCGCCGGGAGGAGCAGTTCTTC
TRBV2	TRBJ1-5	NA	TRBD1	CASSHRRGQQSNQPQHF	TGTGCCAGCAGTCACCGCAGGGGGCAGCAGAGCAATCAGCCCCAGCATTTT
TRBV5-5	TRBJ1-1	NA	NA	CASSGVEGMNTEAFF	TGTGCCAGCAGCGGCGTGGAGGGAATGAACACTGAAGCTTTCTTT
TRBV4-3	TRBJ2-2	few	NA	CASSQDRRNGGGELFF	TGCGCCAGCAGCCAAGATAGGAGAAATGGCGGCGGGGAGCTGTTTTTT
TRBV28	TRBJ1-1	NA	NA	CASIPSVNTEAFF	TGTGCCAGTATCCCGTCGGTGAACACTGAAGCTTTCTTT
TRBV18	TRBJ2-7	NA	TRBD2	CASSPGLAGVEQYF	TGTGCCAGCTCACCGGGACTAGCGGGAGTCGAGCAGTACTTC
TRBV6-2/TRBV6-3	TRBJ2-7	NA	NA	CASSINYEQYF	TGTGCCAGCAGCATTAACTACGAGCAGTACTTC
TRBV7-6	TRBJ1-2	NA	NA	CASSLGTVYGYTF	TGTGCCAGCAGCTTAGGTACAGTCTATGGCTACACCTTC
TRBV6-5	TRBJ1-4	NA	NA	CASRTPGLPRELFF	TGTGCCAGCAGAACCCCTGGACTCCCTCGAGAACTGTTTTTT
TRBV19	TRBJ1-2	NA	NA	CASSIDVGRNYGYTF	TGTGCCAGTAGTATAGACGTGGGCAGGAACTATGGCTACACCTTC
TRBV30	TRBJ2-7	NA	NA	CAWSVYEQYF	TGTGCCTGGAGTGTCTACGAGCAGTACTTC
TRBV7-8	TRBJ1-1	NA	TRBD1	CASRTGMNTEAFF	TGTGCCAGCAGGACAGGGATGAACACTGAAGCTTTCTTT
TRBV6-1	TRBJ1-2	NA	NA	CASSEAEGYGYTF	TGTGCCAGCAGTGAGGCAGAAGGGTATGGCTACACCTTC